These 7 T cell receptor beta chains originate from one sample sequenced in a study of beta chain features in type 1 diabetes. The isolated RNA, all of it, was reverse transcribed, so expressed TCRB transcripts were what got sequenced. TCRdb's copy holds only in-frame clones and misses some; the assay was immunoSEQ multiplex PCR. The repertoire holds around 500,000 clones, with approximately 30% as singletons. The sample taken for sequencing was naive CD4+ T cells from blood. The receptor set was obtained from a man between 18 and 35 years old in good health.

This clone has only a few counts. The chain is built from TRBV30 and TRBJ2-3; D unclear. Trimming removed 3 bases at V and 7 bases at J, with 5 bases between. The germline V gene has CDR1 GTSNPN and CDR2 SVGIG (reference sequence). This CDR3 is 10 amino acids long. This chain's CDR3 is CAWRGYTQYF. In DNA, the CDR3 is TGTGCCTGGAGGGGCTATACGCAGTATTTT.

This clone was seen a few times. The chain carries TRBV29-1 and TRBJ2-7; D possibly corresponds to TRBD1 (7 bases). The V end lost 6 bases, the J end lost 0 bases, and 15 bases lay between the germline ends. The CDR3 covers 14 residues. CDR1 is SQVTM and CDR2 is ANQGSEA in the germline V gene. The CDR3 sequence is CSVEGAESSYEQYF. The DNA for the CDR3 is TGCAGCGTGGAGGGGGCGGAAAGCTCCTACGAGCAGTACTTC.

This chain joins TRBV7-2 and TRBJ2-1, with 9 bases matching TRBD2. This CDR3 is 15 amino acids long. Per the germline V gene, CDR1 is SGHTA and CDR2 is FQGNSA. V lost 5 bases to trimming and J lost 3 bases; unmatched junction nucleotides: 5. CDR3 protein: CASSISGRIYNEQFF. The CDR3 nucleotides read TGTGCCAGCAGCATTAGCGGGAGAATCTACAATGAGCAGTTCTTC.

The chain uses TRBV30 and TRBJ2-5; 7 positions agree with TRBD1. This CDR3 has 14 residues. Germline-derived CDR1 and CDR2 are GTSNPN and SVGIG (reference sequence). With V trimmed by 0 bases and J by 6 bases, 7 bases remained unmatched. This CDR3 is CAWSVGDSVQTQYF. CDR3 nucleotides: TGTGCCTGGAGTGTGGGGGACAGCGTGCAGACCCAGTACTTC. Drawing the rest from reference TRBV30 and TRBJ2-5, the complete variable domain is SQTIHQWPATLVQPVGSPLSLECTVEGTSNPNLYWYRQAAGRGLQLLFYSVGIGQISSEVPQNLSASRPQDRQFILSSKKLLLSDSGFYLCAWSVGDSVQTQYFGPGTRLLVL.

There are a few counts of this clone. The rearrangement uses TRBV5-8 and TRBJ2-5; TRBD1 is a possible D gene (5 bases). The V end lost 3 bases, the J end lost 5 bases, and 11 bases lay between the germline ends. The length of the CDR3 is 13 residues. From germline, CDR1 is SGHTS and CDR2 YDEGEE. CDR3 DNA sequence: TGTGCCAGCAGCTCGACAGTACGGGAGACCCAGTACTTC. Protein sequence: CASSSTVRETQYF.

This clone was picked up a small number of times. Here the CDR3 reads CASSVPLAGAYNEQFF. The CDR3 DNA is TGTGCCAGCAGCGTCCCACTAGCGGGGGCCTACAATGAGCAGTTCTTC. The chain uses TRBV7-9 and TRBJ2-1; 11 bases agree with TRBD2. CDR3 size: 16 residues. V shed 5 bases and J 2 bases; nucleotides not matched to a gene: 5. The germline V gene encodes CDR1 SEHNR and CDR2 FQNEAQ (reference sequence).

This clone came up a few times. The chain combines TRBV10-3 with TRBJ1-1; 9 bases line up with TRBD1. This CDR3 is built from 15 residues. J gave up 1 base and V 4 bases, and 4 bases lay outside the gene matches. Germline assignment: CDR1 ENHRY and CDR2 SYGVKD. Here the CDR3 reads CAISGTGVWNTEAFF. In nucleotides, the CDR3 is TGTGCCATCAGTGGGACAGGGGTTTGGAACACTGAAGCTTTCTTT.